This is a list of T cell receptor beta chains from one sample in a study of shared clonotypes between healthy human individuals. Sequenced by immunoSEQ multiplex PCR; TCRdb stores in-frame clones only, minus some. The sample lists some 1,400,000 clones; about 96% were seen once. The specimen sequenced was naive CD4+ T cells sorted from blood. The receptor set was obtained from a man between 25 and 39 years old in good health. Each CDR3 is given with its conserved first and last residue. Fields, in order: clone size, V gene, J gene, CDR3 protein. Size tells how often a clone was seen (once, few, many) or the class of an expanded clone, and some rows leave it out.

clone_size: -; v_call: TRBV28; j_call: TRBJ1-5; cdr3_aa: CASSPDSNQPQHF
clone_size: -; v_call: TRBV10-3; j_call: TRBJ2-3; cdr3_aa: CAISEKRTSGSTDTQYF
clone_size: -; v_call: TRBV5-1; j_call: TRBJ2-2; cdr3_aa: CASSLVVDGELFF
clone_size: -; v_call: TRBV6-6; j_call: TRBJ2-1; cdr3_aa: CASLHAIGEQFF
clone_size: -; v_call: TRBV30; j_call: TRBJ2-7; cdr3_aa: CAWSGKRGGYEQYF
clone_size: -; v_call: TRBV19; j_call: TRBJ2-1; cdr3_aa: CASSGTSAYNEQFF
clone_size: -; v_call: TRBV5-1; j_call: TRBJ2-1; cdr3_aa: CASSLMGTPRGEQFF
clone_size: -; v_call: TRBV2; j_call: TRBJ1-2; cdr3_aa: CASSEERPGGYTF
clone_size: -; v_call: TRBV10-2; j_call: TRBJ1-1; cdr3_aa: CASIIQSRAFF
clone_size: -; v_call: TRBV12-5; j_call: TRBJ2-5; cdr3_aa: CASGLVAGGERYEETQYF
clone_size: -; v_call: TRBV6-6; j_call: TRBJ1-5; cdr3_aa: CASDSGGSSNQPQHF
clone_size: -; v_call: TRBV15; j_call: TRBJ2-1; cdr3_aa: CATSRDRSSGRYEQFF
clone_size: -; v_call: TRBV7-2; j_call: TRBJ2-1; cdr3_aa: CASSVAVIYNEQFF
clone_size: -; v_call: TRBV7-9; j_call: TRBJ1-1; cdr3_aa: CASSLVQVLSEVNTEAFF
clone_size: -; v_call: TRBV11-2; j_call: TRBJ2-1; cdr3_aa: CASSGQRERYNEQFF
clone_size: -; v_call: TRBV27; j_call: TRBJ1-4; cdr3_aa: CASRLSGIGEKLFF
clone_size: -; v_call: TRBV7-9; j_call: TRBJ1-3; cdr3_aa: CASRTGGSGNTIYF
clone_size: -; v_call: TRBV4-1; j_call: TRBJ1-1; cdr3_aa: CASSPQGWRTEAFF
clone_size: -; v_call: TRBV6-1; j_call: TRBJ1-5; cdr3_aa: CATKPDRGQPQHF
clone_size: -; v_call: TRBV5-1; j_call: TRBJ2-5; cdr3_aa: CASSVSGTDYQETQYF
clone_size: -; v_call: TRBV7-8; j_call: TRBJ2-2; cdr3_aa: CASSSLSVSNTGELFF
clone_size: -; v_call: TRBV4-3; j_call: TRBJ2-1; cdr3_aa: CASSLGLALGNEQFF
clone_size: -; v_call: TRBV5-4; j_call: TRBJ2-3; cdr3_aa: CASSPLLAGRTDTQYF
clone_size: once; v_call: TRBV27; j_call: TRBJ2-1; cdr3_aa: CASTHEGPGPLGNEQFF
clone_size: -; v_call: TRBV27; j_call: TRBJ2-1; cdr3_aa: CASSLMGGSEGEQFF
clone_size: -; v_call: TRBV18; j_call: TRBJ2-7; cdr3_aa: CASSLKTSGAYEQYF
clone_size: -; v_call: TRBV6-1; j_call: TRBJ2-7; cdr3_aa: CASSETSDTYEQYF
clone_size: -; v_call: TRBV19; j_call: TRBJ2-5; cdr3_aa: CASRRQGRGETQYF
clone_size: -; v_call: TRBV7-3; j_call: TRBJ1-1; cdr3_aa: CASSPGTGGTEAFF
clone_size: -; v_call: TRBV10-2; j_call: TRBJ1-5; cdr3_aa: CASSEQGPTQPQHF
clone_size: -; v_call: TRBV5-1; j_call: TRBJ1-2; cdr3_aa: CASSPLTNYGYTF
clone_size: once; v_call: TRBV2; j_call: TRBJ2-1; cdr3_aa: CASRNRRALDEQFF
clone_size: -; v_call: TRBV28; j_call: TRBJ2-1; cdr3_aa: CASSIRAYNEQFF
clone_size: -; v_call: TRBV28; j_call: TRBJ2-5; cdr3_aa: CASSLNRQGQYF
clone_size: -; v_call: TRBV29-1; j_call: TRBJ1-2; cdr3_aa: CSVREDSFYGYTF
clone_size: -; v_call: TRBV19; j_call: TRBJ2-1; cdr3_aa: CASTLGGRGFF
clone_size: -; v_call: TRBV30; j_call: TRBJ2-1; cdr3_aa: CAWNRGNNEQFF
clone_size: -; v_call: TRBV5-5; j_call: TRBJ2-2; cdr3_aa: CASSFTSALNTGELFF
clone_size: -; v_call: TRBV4-2; j_call: TRBJ2-1; cdr3_aa: CASSQDVLAVINEQFF
clone_size: -; v_call: TRBV5-1; j_call: TRBJ2-1; cdr3_aa: CASKASSGSYNEQFF
clone_size: -; v_call: TRBV4-2; j_call: TRBJ2-7; cdr3_aa: CASSQEWGSLSYEQYF
clone_size: -; v_call: TRBV10-1; j_call: TRBJ1-1; cdr3_aa: CASRPRPDTEAFF
clone_size: -; v_call: TRBV5-4; j_call: TRBJ2-2; cdr3_aa: CASSPQGGRSTGELFF
clone_size: once; v_call: TRBV15; j_call: TRBJ2-2; cdr3_aa: CATSRDPLGAANTGELFF
clone_size: -; v_call: TRBV2; j_call: TRBJ1-5; cdr3_aa: CASSEALIAQPQHF
clone_size: -; v_call: TRBV18; j_call: TRBJ1-5; cdr3_aa: CASSLRQGDQPQHF
clone_size: -; v_call: TRBV4-3; j_call: TRBJ2-1; cdr3_aa: CASSQKTSGIGEQFF
clone_size: -; v_call: TRBV18; j_call: TRBJ2-1; cdr3_aa: CASSMSGNEQFF
clone_size: once; v_call: TRBV5-1; j_call: TRBJ2-4; cdr3_aa: CASTIDPAMAKNIQYF
clone_size: -; v_call: TRBV28; j_call: TRBJ2-3; cdr3_aa: CASRYNRGGGVTDTQYF
clone_size: -; v_call: TRBV18; j_call: TRBJ1-1; cdr3_aa: CASSPRGQGWNTEAFF
clone_size: -; v_call: TRBV10-3; j_call: TRBJ1-1; cdr3_aa: CAISANRGQEAAEAFF